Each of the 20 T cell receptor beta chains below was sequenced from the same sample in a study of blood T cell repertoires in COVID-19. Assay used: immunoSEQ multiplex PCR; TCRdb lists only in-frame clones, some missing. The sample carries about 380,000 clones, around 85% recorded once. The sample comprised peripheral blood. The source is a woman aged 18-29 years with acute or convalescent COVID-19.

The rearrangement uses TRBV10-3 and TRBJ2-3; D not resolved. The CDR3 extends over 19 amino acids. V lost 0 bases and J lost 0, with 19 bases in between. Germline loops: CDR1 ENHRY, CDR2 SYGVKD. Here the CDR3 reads CAISESMQVPQRSTDTQYF. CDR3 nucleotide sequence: TGTGCCATCAGTGAGTCGATGCAGGTGCCCCAGAGAAGCACAGATACGCAGTATTTT.

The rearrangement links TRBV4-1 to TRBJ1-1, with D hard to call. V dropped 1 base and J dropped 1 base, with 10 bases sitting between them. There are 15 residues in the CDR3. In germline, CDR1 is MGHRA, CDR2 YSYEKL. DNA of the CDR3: TGCGCCAGCAGCCAAGGCGGTGAGCGGAACACTGAAGCTTTCTTT. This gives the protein CASSQGGERNTEAFF.

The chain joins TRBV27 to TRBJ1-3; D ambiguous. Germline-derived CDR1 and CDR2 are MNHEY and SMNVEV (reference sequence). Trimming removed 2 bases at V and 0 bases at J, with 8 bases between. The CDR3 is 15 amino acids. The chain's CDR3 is CASSLRQVSGNTIYF. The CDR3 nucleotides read TGTGCCAGCAGTTTAAGGCAGGTCTCTGGAAACACCATATATTTT.

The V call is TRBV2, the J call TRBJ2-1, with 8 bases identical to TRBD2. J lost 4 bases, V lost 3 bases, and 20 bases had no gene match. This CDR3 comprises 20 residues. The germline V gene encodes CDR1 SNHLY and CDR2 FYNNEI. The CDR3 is CASSESWGAGSGRKYNEQFF. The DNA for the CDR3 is TGTGCCAGCAGTGAGTCTTGGGGGGCGGGGAGCGGGAGAAAATACAATGAGCAGTTCTTC. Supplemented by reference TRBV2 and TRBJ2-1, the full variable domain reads EPEVTQTPSHQVTQMGQEVILRCVPISNHLYFYWYRQILGQKVEFLVSFYNNEISEKSEIFDDQFSVERPDGSNFTLKIRSTKLEDSAMYFCASSESWGAGSGRKYNEQFFGPGTRLTVL.

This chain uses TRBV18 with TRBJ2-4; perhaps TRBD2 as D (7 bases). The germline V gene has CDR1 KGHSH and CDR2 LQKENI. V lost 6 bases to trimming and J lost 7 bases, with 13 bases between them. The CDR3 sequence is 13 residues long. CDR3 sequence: CASSKGGANIQYF. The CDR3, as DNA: TGTGCCAGCTCCAAGGGGGGGGCGAACATTCAGTACTTC.

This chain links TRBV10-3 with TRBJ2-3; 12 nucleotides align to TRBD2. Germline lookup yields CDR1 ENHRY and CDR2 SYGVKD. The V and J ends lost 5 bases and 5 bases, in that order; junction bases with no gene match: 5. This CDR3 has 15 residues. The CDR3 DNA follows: TGTGCCATCAGTAGACTAGCGGGAGAGGGAGATACGCAGTATTTT. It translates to CAISRLAGEGDTQYF.

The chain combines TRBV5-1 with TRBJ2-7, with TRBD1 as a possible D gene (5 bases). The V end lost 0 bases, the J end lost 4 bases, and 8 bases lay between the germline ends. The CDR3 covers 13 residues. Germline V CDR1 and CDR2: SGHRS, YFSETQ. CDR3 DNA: TGCGCCAGCAGCTTGGGGACACTTTACGAGCAGTACTTC. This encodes CASSLGTLYEQYF. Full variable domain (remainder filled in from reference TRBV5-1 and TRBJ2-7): KAGVTQTPRYLIKTRGQQVTLSCSPISGHRSVSWYQQTPGQGLQFLFEYFSETQRNKGNFPGRFSGRQFSNSRSEMNVSTLELGDSALYLCASSLGTLYEQYFGPGTRLTVT.

The CDR3 nucleotides read TGTGCCAGCAGCCAAGATCTAGAGCAGAGCCCATCCGAGCAGTACTTC. It yields the protein CASSQDLEQSPSEQYF. J is TRBJ2-7 and V is TRBV4-2, with D unresolved. The CDR3 has 16 amino acids. Germline V gene sequence: CDR1 LGHNA, CDR2 YNFKEQ. With 0 bases removed from V and 6 bases from J, the gap between germline ends came to 18 bases.

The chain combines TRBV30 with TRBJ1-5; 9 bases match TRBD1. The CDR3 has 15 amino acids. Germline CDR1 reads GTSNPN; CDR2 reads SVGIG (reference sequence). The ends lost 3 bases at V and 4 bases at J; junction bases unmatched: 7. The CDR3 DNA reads TGTGCCTGGAGCCAGGGGGGGACAGGGAATCAGCCCCAGCATTTT. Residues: CAWSQGGTGNQPQHF.

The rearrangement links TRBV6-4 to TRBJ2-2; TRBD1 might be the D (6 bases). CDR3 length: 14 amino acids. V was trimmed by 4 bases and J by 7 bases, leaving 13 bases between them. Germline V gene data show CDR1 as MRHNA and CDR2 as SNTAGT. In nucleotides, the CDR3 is TGTGCCAGCAGTGTGGACAGCTGGGGCGGGGAGCTGTTTTTT. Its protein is CASSVDSWGGELFF.

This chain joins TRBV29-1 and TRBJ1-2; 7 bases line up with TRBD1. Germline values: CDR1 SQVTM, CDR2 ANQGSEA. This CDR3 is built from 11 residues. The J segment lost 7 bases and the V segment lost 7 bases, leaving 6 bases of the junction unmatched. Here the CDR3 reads CSATGVAGYTF. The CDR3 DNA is TGCAGCGCTACAGGGGTGGCTGGCTACACCTTC.

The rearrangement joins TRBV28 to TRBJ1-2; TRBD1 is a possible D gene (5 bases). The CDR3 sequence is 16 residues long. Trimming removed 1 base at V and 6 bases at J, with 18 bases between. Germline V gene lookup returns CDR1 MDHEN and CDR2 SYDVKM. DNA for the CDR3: TGTGCCAGCAGTTTATTAACCTTGGACACAAGGGATGGCTACACCTTC. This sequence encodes CASSLLTLDTRDGYTF.

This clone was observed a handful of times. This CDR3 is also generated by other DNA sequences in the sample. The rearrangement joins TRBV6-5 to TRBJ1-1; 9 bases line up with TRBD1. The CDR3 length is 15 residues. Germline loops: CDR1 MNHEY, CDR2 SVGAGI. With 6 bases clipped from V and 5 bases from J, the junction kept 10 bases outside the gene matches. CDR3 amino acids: CASSSPDRGGTEAFF. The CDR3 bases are TGTGCCAGCAGCTCTCCGGACAGGGGAGGGACTGAAGCTTTCTTT.

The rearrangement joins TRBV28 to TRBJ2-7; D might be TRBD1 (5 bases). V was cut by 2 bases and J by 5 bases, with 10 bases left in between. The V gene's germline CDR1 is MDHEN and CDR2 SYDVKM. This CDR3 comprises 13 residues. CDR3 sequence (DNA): TGTGCCAGCAGTTTAAGAAGGGGCGACGAGCAGTACTTC. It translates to CASSLRRGDEQYF.

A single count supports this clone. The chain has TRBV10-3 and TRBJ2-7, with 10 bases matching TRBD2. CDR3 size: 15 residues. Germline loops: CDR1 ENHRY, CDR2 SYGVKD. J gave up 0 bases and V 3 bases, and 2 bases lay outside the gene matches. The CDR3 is CAISDSGGISYEQYF. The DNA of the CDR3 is TGTGCCATCAGTGATAGCGGGGGGATCTCCTACGAGCAGTACTTC.

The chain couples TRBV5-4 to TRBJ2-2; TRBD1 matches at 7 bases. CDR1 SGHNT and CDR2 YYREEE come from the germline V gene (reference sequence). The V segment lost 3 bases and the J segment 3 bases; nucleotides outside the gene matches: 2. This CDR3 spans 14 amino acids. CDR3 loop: CASSSGTDTGELFF. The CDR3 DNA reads TGTGCCAGCAGCTCCGGGACAGACACCGGGGAGCTGTTTTTT.

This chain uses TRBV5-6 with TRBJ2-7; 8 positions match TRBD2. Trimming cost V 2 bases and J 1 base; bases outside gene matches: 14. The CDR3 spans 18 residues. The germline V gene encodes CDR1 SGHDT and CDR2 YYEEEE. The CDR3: CASSFGLAPLEKSYEQYF. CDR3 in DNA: TGTGCCAGCAGCTTTGGACTAGCACCCCTCGAAAAATCCTACGAGCAGTACTTC.

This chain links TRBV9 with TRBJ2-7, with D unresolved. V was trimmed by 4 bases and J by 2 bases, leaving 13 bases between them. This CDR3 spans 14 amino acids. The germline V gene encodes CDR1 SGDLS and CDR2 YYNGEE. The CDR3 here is CASSSAGFTYEQYF. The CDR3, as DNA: TGTGCCAGCAGCTCCGCCGGGTTCACCTACGAGCAGTACTTC.

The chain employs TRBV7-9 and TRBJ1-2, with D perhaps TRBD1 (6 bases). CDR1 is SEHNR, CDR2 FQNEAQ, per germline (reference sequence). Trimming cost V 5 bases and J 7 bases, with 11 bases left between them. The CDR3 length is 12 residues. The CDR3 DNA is TGTGCCAGCAGCCCACAGGGATCTGGCTACACCTTC. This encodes CASSPQGSGYTF.

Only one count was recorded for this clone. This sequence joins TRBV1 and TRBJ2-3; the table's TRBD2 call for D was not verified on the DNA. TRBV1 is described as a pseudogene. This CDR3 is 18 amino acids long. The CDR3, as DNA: TGCACCAGCAGCCAAGACTCACTAGCGGGAGGACCCACAGATACGCAGTATTTT. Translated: CTSSQDSLAGGPTDTQYF.